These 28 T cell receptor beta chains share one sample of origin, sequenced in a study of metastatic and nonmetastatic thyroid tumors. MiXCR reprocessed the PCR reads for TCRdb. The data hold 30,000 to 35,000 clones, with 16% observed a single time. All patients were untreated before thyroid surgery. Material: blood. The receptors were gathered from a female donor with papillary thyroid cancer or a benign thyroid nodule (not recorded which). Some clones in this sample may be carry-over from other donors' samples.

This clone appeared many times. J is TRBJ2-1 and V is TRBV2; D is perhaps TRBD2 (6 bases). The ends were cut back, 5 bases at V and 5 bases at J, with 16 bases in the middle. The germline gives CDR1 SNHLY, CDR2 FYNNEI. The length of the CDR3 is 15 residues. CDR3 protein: CASSSRLVGDNEQFF. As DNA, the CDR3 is TGTGCCAGCAGTTCCCGACTAGTGGGCGACAATGAGCAGTTCTTC.

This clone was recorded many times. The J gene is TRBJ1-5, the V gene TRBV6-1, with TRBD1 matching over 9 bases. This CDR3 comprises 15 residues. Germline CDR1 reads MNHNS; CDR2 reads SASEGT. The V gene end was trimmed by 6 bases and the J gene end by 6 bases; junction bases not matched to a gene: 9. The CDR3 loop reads CASSQGTGTSQPQHF. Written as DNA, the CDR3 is TGTGCCAGCAGCCAAGGGACAGGGACCTCTCAGCCCCAGCATTTT.

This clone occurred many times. The CDR3 DNA is TGTGCCAGCAGTCCAAGGGATGGGGCCAACGTCCTGACTTTC. It is translated as CASSPRDGANVLTF. The rearrangement joins TRBV12-3 or TRBV12-4 to TRBJ2-6; D gene unclear. V lost 5 bases and J lost 3, with 8 bases in between. The CDR3 loop spans 14 amino acids.

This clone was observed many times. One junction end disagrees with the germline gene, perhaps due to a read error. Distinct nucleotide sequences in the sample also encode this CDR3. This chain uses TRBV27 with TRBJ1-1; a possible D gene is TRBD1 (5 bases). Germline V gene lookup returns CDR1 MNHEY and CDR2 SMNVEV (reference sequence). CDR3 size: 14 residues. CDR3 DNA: TGTGCCAGCAGTGGGGCCCAACAGAACACTGAAGCTTTCTTC. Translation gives CASSGAQQNTEAFF.

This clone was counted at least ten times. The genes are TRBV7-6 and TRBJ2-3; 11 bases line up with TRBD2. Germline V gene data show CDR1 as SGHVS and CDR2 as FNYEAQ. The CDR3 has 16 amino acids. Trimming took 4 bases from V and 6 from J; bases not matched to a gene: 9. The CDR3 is CASSYLIAGGPDTQYF. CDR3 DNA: TGTGCCAGCAGCTATTTAATAGCGGGAGGGCCGGATACGCAGTATTTT.

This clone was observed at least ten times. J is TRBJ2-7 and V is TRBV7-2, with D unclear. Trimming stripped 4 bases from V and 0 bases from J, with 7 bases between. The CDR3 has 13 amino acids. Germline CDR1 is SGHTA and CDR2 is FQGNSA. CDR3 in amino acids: CASSSVSSYEQYF. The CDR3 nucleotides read TGTGCCAGCAGCTCCGTAAGCTCCTACGAGCAGTACTTC.

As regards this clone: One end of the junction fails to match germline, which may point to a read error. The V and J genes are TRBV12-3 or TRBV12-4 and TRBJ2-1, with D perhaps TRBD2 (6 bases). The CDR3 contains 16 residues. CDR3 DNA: TGTGCCAGCAGCTCCGGCGGTAGGGGAGGACACAATGATCAGTTCTTC. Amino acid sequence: CASSSGGRGGHNDQFF.

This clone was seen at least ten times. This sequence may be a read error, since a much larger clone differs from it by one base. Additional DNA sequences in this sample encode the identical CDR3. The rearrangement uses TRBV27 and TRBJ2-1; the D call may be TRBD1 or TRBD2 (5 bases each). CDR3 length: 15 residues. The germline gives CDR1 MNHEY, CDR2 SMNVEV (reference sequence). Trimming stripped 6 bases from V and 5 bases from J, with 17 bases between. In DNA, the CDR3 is TGTGCCAGCAGGCGACCCGGGGCTAGTAACAATGAGCAGTTCTTC. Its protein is CASRRPGASNNEQFF.

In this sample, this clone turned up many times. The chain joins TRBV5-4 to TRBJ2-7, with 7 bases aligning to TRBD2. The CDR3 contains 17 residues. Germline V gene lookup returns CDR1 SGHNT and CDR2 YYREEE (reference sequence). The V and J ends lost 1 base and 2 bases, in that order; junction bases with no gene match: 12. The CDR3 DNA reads TGTGCCAGCAGCTTGTTCGCTAGCGGAGGGCGTCCCTACGAGCAGTACTTC. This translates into CASSLFASGGRPYEQYF.

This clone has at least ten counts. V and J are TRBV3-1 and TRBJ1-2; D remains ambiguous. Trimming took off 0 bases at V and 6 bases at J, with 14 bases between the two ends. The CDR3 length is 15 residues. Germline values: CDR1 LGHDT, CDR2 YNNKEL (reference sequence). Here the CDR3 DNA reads TGTGCCAGCAGCCAAGAATGGTCGGGAAAGGATGGCTACACCTTC. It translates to CASSQEWSGKDGYTF. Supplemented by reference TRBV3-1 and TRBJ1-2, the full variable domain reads DTAVSQTPKYLVTQMGNDKSIKCEQNLGHDTMYWYKQDSKKFLKIMFSYNNKELIINETVPNRFSPKSPDKAHLNLHINSLELGDSAVYFCASSQEWSGKDGYTFGSGTRLTVV.

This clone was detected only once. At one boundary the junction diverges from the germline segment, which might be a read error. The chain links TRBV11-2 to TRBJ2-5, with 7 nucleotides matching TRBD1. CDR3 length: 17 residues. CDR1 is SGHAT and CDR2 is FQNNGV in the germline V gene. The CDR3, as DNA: TGTGCTAGCAGCGCCGCCCCGGCACAGGGGAAAGGAGAGACCCAGTACTTC. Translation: CASSAAPAQGKGETQYF.

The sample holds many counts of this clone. CDR3 in DNA: TGCAGTGCTAGAGTAAGTAGCGGGAGGGCCCCAGATAGCACAGATACGCAGTATTTT. Translation: CSARVSSGRAPDSTDTQYF. V usage is TRBV20-1 and J usage is TRBJ2-3, with 11 bases that match TRBD2. V lost 1 base and J lost 0; bases outside the gene matches: 12. The length of the CDR3 is 19 residues. The V gene's germline CDR1 is DFQATT and CDR2 SNEGSKA (reference sequence).

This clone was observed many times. CDR3 loop: CAWNPSSYNSPLHF. The DNA for the CDR3 is TGTGCCTGGAACCCCAGCTCCTATAATTCACCCCTCCACTTT. The gene calls are TRBV30 and TRBJ1-6; no firm D call. Trimming removed 4 bases at V and 0 bases at J, with 7 bases between. This CDR3 region has 14 residues. The germline gives CDR1 GTSNPN, CDR2 SVGIG (reference sequence).

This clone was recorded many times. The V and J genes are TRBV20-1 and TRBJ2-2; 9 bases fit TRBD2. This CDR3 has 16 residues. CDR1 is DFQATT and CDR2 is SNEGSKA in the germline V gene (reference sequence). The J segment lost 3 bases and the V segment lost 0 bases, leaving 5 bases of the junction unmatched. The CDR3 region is CSARDGAGGHTGELFF. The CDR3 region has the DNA TGCAGTGCTAGAGATGGAGCGGGAGGTCACACCGGGGAGCTGTTTTTT.

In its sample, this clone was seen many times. CDR3 nucleotide sequence: TGTGCCAGCAGTTTACTCGAGACAGTTTTCGGAAACACCATATATTTT. Residues: CASSLLETVFGNTIYF. This chain uses TRBV12-3 or TRBV12-4 with TRBJ1-3; D is perhaps TRBD1 (5 bases). V was clipped by 2 bases and J by 4 bases, with 15 bases between them. CDR3 length equals 16 residues.

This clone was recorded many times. In nucleotides, the CDR3 is TGTGCCAGCAGCGCCCGGATGGGCGGGAACACAGATACGCAGTATTTT. As protein: CASSARMGGNTDTQYF. This chain connects TRBV9 to TRBJ2-3; D might be TRBD2 (6 bases). This CDR3 contains 16 residues. V lost 3 bases to trimming and J lost 2 bases, with 16 bases between them. From germline, CDR1 is SGDLS and CDR2 YYNGEE.

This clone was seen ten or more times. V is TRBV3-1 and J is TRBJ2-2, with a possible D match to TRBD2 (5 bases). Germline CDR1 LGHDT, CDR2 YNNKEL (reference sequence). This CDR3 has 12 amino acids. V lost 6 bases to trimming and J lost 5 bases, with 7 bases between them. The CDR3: CASSWTTGELFF. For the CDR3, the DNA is TGTGCCAGCAGTTGGACTACCGGGGAGCTGTTTTTT. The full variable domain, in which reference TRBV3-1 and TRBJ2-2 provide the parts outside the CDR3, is DTAVSQTPKYLVTQMGNDKSIKCEQNLGHDTMYWYKQDSKKFLKIMFSYNNKELIINETVPNRFSPKSPDKAHLNLHINSLELGDSAVYFCASSWTTGELFFGEGSRLTVL.

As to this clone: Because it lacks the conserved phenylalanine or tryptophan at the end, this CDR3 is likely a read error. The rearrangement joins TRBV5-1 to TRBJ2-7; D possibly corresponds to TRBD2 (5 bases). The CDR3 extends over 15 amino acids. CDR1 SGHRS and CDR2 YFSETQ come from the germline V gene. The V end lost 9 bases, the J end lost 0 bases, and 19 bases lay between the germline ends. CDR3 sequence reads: CAIKNSEQSSYEQYL. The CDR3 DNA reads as TGCGCCATTAAAAATAGCGAGCAAAGCTCCTACGAGCAGTACCTC.

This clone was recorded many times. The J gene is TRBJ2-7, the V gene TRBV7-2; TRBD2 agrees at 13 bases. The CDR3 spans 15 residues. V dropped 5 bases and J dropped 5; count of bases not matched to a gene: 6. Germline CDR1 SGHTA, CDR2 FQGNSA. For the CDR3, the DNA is TGTGCCAGCAGCCTCTACGGACTAGCGGGAGACGAGCAGTACTTC. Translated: CASSLYGLAGDEQYF.

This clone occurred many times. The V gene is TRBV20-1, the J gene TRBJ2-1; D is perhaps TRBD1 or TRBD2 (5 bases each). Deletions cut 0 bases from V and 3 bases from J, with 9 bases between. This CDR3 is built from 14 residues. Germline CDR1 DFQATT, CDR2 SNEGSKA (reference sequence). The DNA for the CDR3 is TGCAGTGCTAGAGAGGGGGAGAGCTACAATGAGCAGTTCTTC. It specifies CSAREGESYNEQFF.

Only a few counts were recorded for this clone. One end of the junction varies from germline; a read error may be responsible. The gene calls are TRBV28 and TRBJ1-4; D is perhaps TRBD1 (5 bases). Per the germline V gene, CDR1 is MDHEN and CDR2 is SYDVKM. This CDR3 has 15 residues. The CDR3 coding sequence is TGTGCCAGAAGTTTGTTAGGCAGGGTACCTGAAAAACTGTTTTTT. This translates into CARSLLGRVPEKLFF.

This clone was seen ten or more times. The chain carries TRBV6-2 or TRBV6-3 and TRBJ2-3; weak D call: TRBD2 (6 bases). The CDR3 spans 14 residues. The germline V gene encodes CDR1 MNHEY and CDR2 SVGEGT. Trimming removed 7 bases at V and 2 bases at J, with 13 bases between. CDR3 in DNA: TGTGCCAGCAATACCGGAGGGGACACAGATACGCAGTATTTT. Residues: CASNTGGDTDTQYF.

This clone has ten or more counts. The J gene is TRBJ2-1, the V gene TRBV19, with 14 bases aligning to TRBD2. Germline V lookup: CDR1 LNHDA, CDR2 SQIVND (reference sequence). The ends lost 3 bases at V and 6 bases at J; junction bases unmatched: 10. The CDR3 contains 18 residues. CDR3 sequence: CASSISGTSGSRVNEQFF. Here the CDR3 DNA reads TGTGCCAGTAGTATTAGCGGGACTAGCGGGAGCCGCGTCAATGAGCAGTTCTTC.

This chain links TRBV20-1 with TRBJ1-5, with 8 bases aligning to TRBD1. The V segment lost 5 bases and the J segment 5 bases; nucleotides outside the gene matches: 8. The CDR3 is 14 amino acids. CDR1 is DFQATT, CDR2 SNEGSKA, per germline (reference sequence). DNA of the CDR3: TGCAGTGCTGCGGGCAGGGGGCTCGATCAGCCCCAGCATTTT. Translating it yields CSAAGRGLDQPQHF.

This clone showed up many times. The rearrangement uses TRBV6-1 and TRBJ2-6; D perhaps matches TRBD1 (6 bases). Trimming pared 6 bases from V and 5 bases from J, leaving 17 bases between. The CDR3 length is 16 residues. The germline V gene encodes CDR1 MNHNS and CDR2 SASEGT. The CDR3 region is CASSPGTPKRANVLTF. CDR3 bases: TGTGCCAGCAGCCCCGGGACACCTAAGAGGGCCAACGTCCTGACTTTC.

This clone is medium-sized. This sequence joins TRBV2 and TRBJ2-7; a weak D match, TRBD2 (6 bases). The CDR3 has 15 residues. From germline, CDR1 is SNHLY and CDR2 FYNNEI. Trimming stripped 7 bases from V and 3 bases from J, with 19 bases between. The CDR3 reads CASTERLDGSYEQYF. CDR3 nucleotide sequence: TGTGCCAGCACCGAACGACTAGACGGGAGCTACGAGCAGTACTTC. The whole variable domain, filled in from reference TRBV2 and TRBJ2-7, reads EPEVTQTPSHQVTQMGQEVILRCVPISNHLYFYWYRQILGQKVEFLVSFYNNEISEKSEIFDDQFSVERPDGSNFTLKIRSTKLEDSAMYFCASTERLDGSYEQYFGPGTRLTVT.

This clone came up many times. In DNA form, the CDR3 reads TGTGCCAGCAGTCCATGGACGACAAGCAATCAGCCCCAGCATTTT. Amino acids: CASSPWTTSNQPQHF. The chain couples TRBV27 to TRBJ1-5; D gene ambiguous. V dropped 5 bases and J dropped 1 base, with 12 bases sitting between them. This CDR3 contains 15 residues. Germline V lookup: CDR1 MNHEY, CDR2 SMNVEV (reference sequence).

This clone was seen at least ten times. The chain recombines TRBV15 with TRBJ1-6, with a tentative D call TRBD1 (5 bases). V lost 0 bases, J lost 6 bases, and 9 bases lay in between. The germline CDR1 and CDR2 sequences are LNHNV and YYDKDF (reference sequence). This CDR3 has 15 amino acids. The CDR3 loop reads CATSREQVSNSPLHF. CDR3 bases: TGTGCCACCAGCAGAGAACAGGTCTCTAATTCACCCCTCCACTTT.